This entry concerns a single TCR beta chain. The antigen remains undetermined. The input for each TCR library was around 4,000 ng of total RNA. UMIs that included a 6-nucleotide sample barcode were added by template switching, which took place during cDNA synthesis. For each CDR3 protein, TCRdb gives one entry from its re-call of the 5' RACE reads, without DNA. Its clone listing holds around 400,000 distinct CDR3 sequences. The data were taken from a study of monozygotic twins with inflammatory bowel disease. Overall study results and limits: IBD patients share fewer clonotypes with other people than healthy twins do, especially with disease activity. Healthy co-twins, by inverse Simpson, had higher TCRbeta diversity than their siblings with IBD.

The TCR comes from a human donor with ulcerative colitis or Crohn's disease, or a healthy co-twin of an affected twin (not recorded which). The source material was blood.

The CDR3 spells CASSLYLLGSTDTQYF. The chain employs TRBV5-1 and TRBJ2-3. The germline V gene has CDR1 SGHRS and CDR2 YFSETQ. This CDR3 comprises 16 residues.